What follows are 27 T cell receptor beta chains derived from one specimen sequenced in a study of T cell responses to AZD1222 COVID-19 vaccine. Method: immunoSEQ multiplex PCR; TCRdb's copy keeps in-frame clones and lacks some. The sample has approximately 160,000 clones; 90% to 95% are singletons. The specimen was peripheral blood, collected on day 0 of AZD1222 vaccination. The receptors originated from an adult in good health.

The chain recombines TRBV10-3 with TRBJ2-1, with TRBD1 matching over 7 bases. CDR3 length equals 14 residues. Germline V gene data show CDR1 as ENHRY and CDR2 as SYGVKD. V shed 7 bases and J 4 bases; nucleotides not matched to a gene: 7. The chain's CDR3 is CAINIGTAYNEQFF. The CDR3 bases are TGTGCCATCAATATAGGGACAGCGTACAATGAGCAGTTCTTC.

The chain carries TRBV6-2 or TRBV6-3 and TRBJ1-5; no reliable D call. The V and J ends lost 6 bases and 0 bases respectively, with 18 bases between them. Germline V gene data show CDR1 as MNHEY and CDR2 as SVGEGT. The CDR3 spans 17 residues. The CDR3 DNA reads as TGTGCCAGCAGCGACCCGAGAGGGAAGTATAGCAATCAGCCCCAGCATTTT. Amino acids: CASSDPRGKYSNQPQHF.

This chain uses TRBV11-3 with TRBJ2-5; 7 positions agree with TRBD1. Germline V gene data show CDR1 as SGHNT and CDR2 as YENEEA. The trim removed 9 bases at V and 1 base at J, leaving 2 bases unmatched. This CDR3 has 12 residues. This CDR3 reads CASGTAQETQYF. CDR3 nucleotides: TGTGCCAGTGGGACAGCCCAAGAGACCCAGTACTTC.

The chain employs TRBV18 and TRBJ1-1; no firm D call. V shed 4 bases and J shed 2 bases, with 14 bases lying between them. The CDR3 totals 15 residues. In germline, CDR1 is KGHSH, CDR2 LQKENI. CDR3 sequence: CASSLSTRENTEAFF. DNA of the CDR3: TGTGCCAGCTCACTTTCGACACGGGAAAACACTGAAGCTTTCTTT.

The V call is TRBV4-2, the J call TRBJ2-2; D gene ambiguous. V was cut by 7 bases and J by 2 bases, with 14 bases left in between. Germline assignment: CDR1 LGHNA and CDR2 YNFKEQ. The CDR3 extends over 15 amino acids. The CDR3 sequence is CASTPTEGNTGELFF. CDR3 nucleotides: TGTGCCAGCACCCCGACGGAAGGAAACACCGGGGAGCTGTTTTTT.

A single count supports this clone. This sequence joins TRBV30 and TRBJ1-6; a possible D gene is TRBD1 (6 bases). Looked up from germline, CDR1 is GTSNPN and CDR2 is SVGIG (reference sequence). V was trimmed by 0 bases and J by 9 bases, leaving 12 bases between them. The CDR3 contains 14 residues. The CDR3 DNA reads as TGTGCCTGGAGTGTTTCAGGGGCGGGTTCACCCCTCCACTTT. The encoded protein is CAWSVSGAGSPLHF.

The genes are TRBV4-1 and TRBJ1-3; D call uncertain. V gave up 4 bases and J gave up 2 bases, with 12 bases separating them. CDR3 length: 15 amino acids. Looked up from germline, CDR1 is MGHRA and CDR2 is YSYEKL. The CDR3 reads CASSLGRTPGNTIYF. DNA for the CDR3: TGCGCCAGCAGCCTGGGCCGGACTCCTGGAAACACCATATATTTT.

The CDR3 sequence is CASIFRDRLYNSPLHF. The CDR3 region has the DNA TGTGCCAGCATCTTCCGGGACAGGCTCTATAATTCACCCCTCCACTTT. The chain has TRBV9 and TRBJ1-6; 8 bases fit TRBD1. CDR1 and CDR2 (germline): SGDLS, YYNGEE. The CDR3 has 16 amino acids. V trimming: 6 bases; J trimming: 3 bases; junction bases outside the gene matches: 8.

The table lists this clone with a few counts. This rearrangement joins TRBV6-5 to TRBJ1-3; D not resolved. CDR1 and CDR2 (germline): MNHEY, SVGAGI. This CDR3 is built from 14 residues. V dropped 0 bases and J dropped 4 bases, with 7 bases sitting between them. The DNA for the CDR3 is TGTGCCAGCAGTTACTCACCGATGGGAAACACCATATATTTT. Protein sequence: CASSYSPMGNTIYF.

V gene TRBV30 combines with J gene TRBJ2-3; 12 nucleotides match TRBD2. CDR1 GTSNPN and CDR2 SVGIG come from the germline V gene (reference sequence). The trim removed 3 bases at V and 4 bases at J, leaving 2 bases unmatched. The CDR3 loop spans 14 amino acids. CDR3 sequence reads: CAWRPSGGADTQYF. The CDR3 DNA reads TGTGCCTGGAGACCTAGCGGGGGGGCAGATACGCAGTATTTT.

The rearrangement joins TRBV6-5 to TRBJ1-2; 10 nucleotides agree with TRBD1. The CDR3 extends over 14 amino acids. The germline V gene encodes CDR1 MNHEY and CDR2 SVGAGI. The junction had 10 bases not matched to a gene; V was cut back by 8 bases and J by 7 bases. CDR3 coding DNA: TGTGCCAGCCGACAGGGGGCGATTGAGGGTGGCTACACCTTC. The encoded protein is CASRQGAIEGGYTF.

The V call is TRBV3-1 (or the pseudogene TRBV3-2), the J call TRBJ1-2; D remains ambiguous. CDR3 length: 15 amino acids. In germline, CDR1 is LGHDT, CDR2 YNNKEL (reference sequence). V was trimmed by 1 base and J by 2 bases, leaving 11 bases between them. In DNA, the CDR3 is TGTGCCAGCAGCCAAGGGGTGACCGAGAACTATGGCTACACCTTC. Protein sequence: CASSQGVTENYGYTF.

The genes are TRBV5-1 and TRBJ2-7, with D perhaps matching TRBD1 or TRBD2 (5 bases each). The CDR3 has 14 residues. Germline V CDR1 and CDR2: SGHRS, YFSETQ. The V gene lost 4 bases and the J gene lost 2 bases, with 13 bases spanning the gap. The CDR3 nucleotides read TGCGCCAGCAGCACCCCGGGACGCACCTACGAGCAGTACTTC. It translates to CASSTPGRTYEQYF.

This chain connects TRBV19 to TRBJ1-1, with D perhaps TRBD1 (6 bases). CDR1 is LNHDA, CDR2 SQIVND, per germline (reference sequence). V dropped 4 bases and J dropped 7 bases, with 10 bases sitting between them. The CDR3 extends over 12 amino acids. CDR3 nucleotide sequence: TGTGCCAGTAGTAGGGGGGCTAATGAAGCTTTCTTT. This codes for CASSRGANEAFF.

The sample holds one count of this clone. The rearrangement joins TRBV4-1 to TRBJ1-1; 7 nucleotides align to TRBD1. The CDR3 has 16 amino acids. V lost 5 bases and J lost 5; bases outside the gene matches: 14. Germline CDR1 is MGHRA and CDR2 is YSYEKL. The CDR3 reads CASSSGLGQVGTEAFF. CDR3 nucleotides: TGCGCCAGCAGCTCGGGCCTCGGACAGGTGGGGACTGAAGCTTTCTTT.

The chain is built from TRBV18 and TRBJ1-2, with D possibly being TRBD1 (5 bases). The V gene's germline CDR1 is KGHSH and CDR2 LQKENI. The V end lost 2 bases, the J end lost 1 base, and 14 bases lay between the germline ends. The CDR3 consists of 16 residues. The CDR3 DNA reads as TGTGCCAGCTCACCATCTGCAGGGTTCCGTAACTATGGCTACACCTTC. Translated, it gives CASSPSAGFRNYGYTF.

The chain couples TRBV4-3 to TRBJ1-3; 10 bases are a match to TRBD1. Trimming at V came to 4 bases and at J to 0 bases, leaving 3 bases not matched to a gene. Germline loops: CDR1 LGHNA, CDR2 YSLEER. This CDR3 contains 16 residues. The CDR3 DNA sequence: TGCGCCAGCAGCCCAAGGACAGGGGGCTCTGGAAACACCATATATTTT. This translates into CASSPRTGGSGNTIYF.

This chain uses TRBV6-2 or TRBV6-3 with TRBJ1-5; D call uncertain. V gave up 2 bases and J gave up 9 bases, with 14 bases separating them. Germline CDR1 reads MNHEY; CDR2 reads SVGEGT. This CDR3 comprises 14 residues. The CDR3, as DNA: TGTGCCAGCAGTTACGGGGTTCCTGCATCGCCCCAGCATTTT. It translates to CASSYGVPASPQHF.

This chain links TRBV7-6 with TRBJ2-7; a weak D match, TRBD2 (7 bases). Germline CDR1 SGHVS, CDR2 FNYEAQ. The CDR3 consists of 17 residues. Trimming pared 0 bases from V and 2 bases from J, leaving 17 bases between. The CDR3 loop is CASSLAGGPRQTYEQYF. The CDR3 DNA reads TGTGCCAGCAGCTTAGCGGGGGGGCCCCGGCAGACCTACGAGCAGTACTTC.

This rearrangement joins TRBV3-1 (or the pseudogene TRBV3-2) to TRBJ1-6; D remains ambiguous. V lost 0 bases to trimming and J lost 8 bases, with 8 bases between them. Per germline, CDR1 LGHDT and CDR2 YNNKEL (reference sequence). CDR3 size: 14 residues. The CDR3 sequence: CASSQDTGDSPLHF. The CDR3 nucleotides are TGTGCCAGCAGCCAAGATACCGGGGATTCACCCCTCCACTTT.

The chain is built from TRBV5-1 and TRBJ2-7, with 9 positions matching TRBD2. This CDR3 has 14 residues. Losses at the gene ends were 4 bases for V and 6 bases for J; bases not matched to a gene: 8. Germline values: CDR1 SGHRS, CDR2 YFSETQ. The CDR3 nucleotides are TGCGCCAGCAGCCTGAACGCGGGGGGGCGCGAGCAGTACTTC. This gives the protein CASSLNAGGREQYF.

The chain combines TRBV28 with TRBJ2-5, with D uncertain. The CDR3 runs 10 residues. CDR1 and CDR2 from the germline V gene are MDHEN and SYDVKM. The ends were cut back, 6 bases at V and 2 bases at J, with 1 base in the middle. In DNA form, the CDR3 reads TGTGCCAGCAGGCAAGAGACCCAGTACTTC. Its protein product is CASRQETQYF.

The CDR3 spells CATSDLPARGGQFF. As DNA, the CDR3 is TGTGCCACCAGTGATTTGCCAGCCAGGGGGGGGCAGTTCTTC. The chain couples TRBV24-1 to TRBJ2-1; D tentatively fits TRBD1 or TRBD2 (7 bases each). Between the trimmed V and J ends, which lost 0 bases and 12 bases, there was a span of 14 bases. Germline assignment: CDR1 KGHDR and CDR2 SFDVKD. The CDR3 covers 14 residues.

The DNA of the CDR3 is TGTGCCAGCAGCCCCAATCAGGGAAGGACCCAGTACTTC. It yields the protein CASSPNQGRTQYF. The rearrangement uses TRBV7-3 and TRBJ2-5; perhaps TRBD1 as D (5 bases). The V end was cut by 5 bases, the J end by 7 bases, with 14 bases between. Germline V gene data show CDR1 as SGHTA and CDR2 as FQGTGA. The CDR3 is made up of 13 amino acids.

The gene calls are TRBV18 and TRBJ2-7, with D tentatively TRBD1 (6 bases). Germline loops: CDR1 KGHSH, CDR2 LQKENI. The CDR3 is made up of 15 amino acids. The V gene lost 0 bases and the J gene lost 0 bases, with 9 bases spanning the gap. As DNA, the CDR3 is TGTGCCAGCTCACCACCGGGACACCGCTCCTACGAGCAGTACTTC. This encodes CASSPPGHRSYEQYF.

This chain connects TRBV10-3 to TRBJ2-7; D call uncertain. The V and J ends lost 3 bases and 3 bases respectively, with 3 bases between them. CDR3 length: 11 amino acids. The V gene's germline CDR1 is ENHRY and CDR2 SYGVKD. DNA for the CDR3: TGTGCCATCAGTGATCTCTACGAGCAGTACTTC. Its translation: CAISDLYEQYF.

V and J are TRBV19 and TRBJ1-5; TRBD1 aligns across 7 bases. V shed 3 bases, J shed 4 bases, and the junction held 6 bases outside the gene matches. Germline V lookup: CDR1 LNHDA, CDR2 SQIVND (reference sequence). This CDR3 region has 15 residues. The CDR3, as DNA: TGTGCCAGTAGTATCCAGGGGGGTGAAAATCAGCCCCAGCATTTT. It yields the protein CASSIQGGENQPQHF.